The present T cell receptor beta chain was sequenced within a study of T cell responses to AZD1222 COVID-19 vaccine. A remark on this clone: Its target is unknown.

CDR1 is LNHNV, CDR2 YYDKDF, per germline (reference sequence). CDR3 size: 15 residues. V gave up 0 bases and J gave up 1 base, with 9 bases separating them. TCRdb keeps only in-frame clones here, not all; method: immunoSEQ multiplex PCR. The repertoire includes some 140,000 clones, about 93% of them detected once, and 5.4% sits in the top ten. Findings and limits, study-wide: Variant regions that are unmutated are reportedly the target of nearly half of spike-specific TCRs.

This clonotype originated in an adult in good health. The material sequenced was peripheral blood, taken on day 0 of AZD1222 vaccination. The rearrangement uses TRBV15 and TRBJ1-1; D unclear. The CDR3 nucleotides are TGTGCCACCAGCAGAGATAGGCGGGCGAACACTGAAGCTTTCTTT. This encodes CATSRDRRANTEAFF.